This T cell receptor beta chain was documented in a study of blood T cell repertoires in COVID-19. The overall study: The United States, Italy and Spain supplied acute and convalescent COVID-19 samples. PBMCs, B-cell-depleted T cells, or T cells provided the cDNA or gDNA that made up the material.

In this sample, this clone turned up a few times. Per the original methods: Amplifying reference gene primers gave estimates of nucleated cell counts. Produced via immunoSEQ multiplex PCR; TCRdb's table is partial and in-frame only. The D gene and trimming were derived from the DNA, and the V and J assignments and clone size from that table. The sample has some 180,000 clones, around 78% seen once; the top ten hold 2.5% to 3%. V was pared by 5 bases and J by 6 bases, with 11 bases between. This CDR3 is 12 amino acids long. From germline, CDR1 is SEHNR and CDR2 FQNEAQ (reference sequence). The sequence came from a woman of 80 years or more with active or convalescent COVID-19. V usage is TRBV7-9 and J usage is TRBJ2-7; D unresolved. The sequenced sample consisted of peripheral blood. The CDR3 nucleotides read TGTGCCAGCAGCCCCAAATCAGGCGAGCAGTACTTC. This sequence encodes CASSPKSGEQYF.